The text below deals with one TCR beta chain. Across 20 to 25 US areas, participants ranged in age from about 18 to 90 years. This sample was taken from a study of blood T cell repertoires in COVID-19. As for the study in general: The United States, Italy and Spain provided the acute and convalescent COVID-19 samples.

J lost 0 bases, V lost 2 bases, and 10 bases had no gene match. This CDR3 has 18 residues. Germline values: CDR1 SGHVS, CDR2 FNYEAQ. As handled by the study authors: By means of reference gene primer amplification, nucleated cell counts were estimated. The method was immunoSEQ multiplex PCR; TCRdb's version includes in-frame clones alone and lacks a portion of them. The V and J calls and the clone size are those of that table, but D and trimming were determined from the DNA. This table has fewer than 300,000 clones, around 89% appearing once. The source material was PBMCs or T cells enriched from blood (not recorded which). This chain uses TRBV7-6 with TRBJ2-3, with 8 bases lining up with TRBD1. This TCR was recovered from a middle-aged man who had recovered from COVID-19. The CDR3 loop is CASSLLVGQGISTDTQYF. The CDR3 DNA follows: TGTGCCAGCAGCTTACTCGTCGGACAGGGAATTAGCACAGATACGCAGTATTTT.